This T cell receptor (beta chain) derives from a study of human thymus T cells. Clones were sequenced by immunoSEQ multiplex PCR, and TCRdb holds only the in-frame ones, with some missing. The sample lists 120,000 or so clones; around 94% were seen once. Thymic samples were excised during corrective heart operations. Germline-derived CDR1 and CDR2 are MNHEY and SVGAGI. V lost 5 bases, J lost 10 bases, and 18 bases lay in between. The CDR3 is 14 residues long. The sequence came from a boy under two years old with a congenital heart defect but otherwise immunologically healthy. This chain links TRBV6-5 with TRBJ2-1, with D perhaps TRBD1 (6 bases). Sequencing was performed on thymus tissue. The CDR3 DNA reads TGTGCCAGCAGTCCAACGGGGCAGGGGTCAGAGCAGTTCTTC. Encoded protein: CASSPTGQGSEQFF.